This is a list of T cell receptor beta chains from one sample in a study of OX40 agonist ivuxolimab in advanced cancers. Clones were sequenced by immunoSEQ multiplex PCR, and TCRdb holds only the in-frame ones, with some missing. The repertoire holds 50,000 to 65,000 clones, approximately 86% seen once, with 5% in the top ten. The starting material was CD4+ or CD8+ T cells sorted from blood, obtained in a trial of the OX40 agonist ivuxolimab. All receptors come from an adult with an advanced solid tumor such as melanoma, head and neck, liver or kidney cancer. Both conserved end residues are part of each CDR3. The order of the fields is CDR3 protein, CDR3 DNA, J gene, V gene, clone size, D gene. The D gene is left open where the match is weak. Part of the rows lack a size; the others show once, few, many or a class for expanded clones.

CDR3 protein: CASSEEEREQSTQYF
CDR3 DNA: TGTGCCAGCAGTGAAGAGGAGCGGGAACAGTCTACGCAGTATTTT
J gene: TRBJ2-3
V gene: TRBV2
clone size: NA
D gene: TRBD2

CDR3 protein: CASNRRGAGPEETQYF
CDR3 DNA: TGTGCCAGCAACCGGAGGGGGGCCGGACCTGAAGAGACCCAGTACTTC
J gene: TRBJ2-5
V gene: TRBV5-5
clone size: NA
D gene: NA

CDR3 protein: CASSEFSGGQASGQFF
CDR3 DNA: TGTGCCAGCAGCGAATTTTCGGGAGGACAGGCCAGTGGGCAGTTCTTC
J gene: TRBJ2-1
V gene: TRBV5-4
clone size: once
D gene: NA

CDR3 protein: CASSLSWQSQETQYF
CDR3 DNA: TGTGCTAGCAGCTTATCCTGGCAATCCCAAGAGACCCAGTACTTC
J gene: TRBJ2-5
V gene: TRBV7-7
clone size: NA
D gene: NA

CDR3 protein: CASTSGTGGNQPQHF
CDR3 DNA: TGTGCCAGCACCTCGGGGACGGGGGGCAATCAGCCCCAGCATTTT
J gene: TRBJ1-5
V gene: TRBV6-5
clone size: NA
D gene: NA

CDR3 protein: CASSQRAVNTEAFF
CDR3 DNA: TGCGCCAGCAGCCAAAGAGCCGTGAACACTGAAGCTTTCTTT
J gene: TRBJ1-1
V gene: TRBV4-3
clone size: NA
D gene: NA

CDR3 protein: CASSYKRNTEAFF
CDR3 DNA: TGTGCCAGCAGTTACAAAAGGAACACTGAAGCTTTCTTT
J gene: TRBJ1-1
V gene: TRBV27
clone size: few
D gene: NA

CDR3 protein: CASSDKGVKNTGELFF
CDR3 DNA: TGTGCCAGCAGTGATAAGGGGGTGAAGAACACCGGGGAGCTGTTTTTT
J gene: TRBJ2-2
V gene: TRBV6-1
clone size: NA
D gene: NA

CDR3 protein: CASSLDLNTEAFF
CDR3 DNA: TGTGCCAGCAGTTTGGACCTTAACACTGAAGCTTTCTTT
J gene: TRBJ1-1
V gene: TRBV6-1
clone size: NA
D gene: NA

CDR3 protein: CAWSTRTASTDTQYF
CDR3 DNA: TGTGCCTGGAGTACCCGGACAGCGAGCACAGATACGCAGTATTTT
J gene: TRBJ2-3
V gene: TRBV30
clone size: NA
D gene: NA

CDR3 protein: CASTTGVPYNEQFF
CDR3 DNA: TGCGCCAGCACAACAGGGGTCCCCTACAATGAGCAGTTCTTC
J gene: TRBJ2-1
V gene: TRBV4-1
clone size: NA
D gene: TRBD1

CDR3 protein: CASSRQGRDTEAFF
CDR3 DNA: TGTGCCAGCAGCCGACAGGGACGGGACACTGAAGCTTTCTTT
J gene: TRBJ1-1
V gene: TRBV27
clone size: NA
D gene: TRBD1

CDR3 protein: CASSLAGSSGNTIYF
CDR3 DNA: TGTGCCAGCAGCTTGGCAGGGAGCTCTGGAAACACCATATATTTT
J gene: TRBJ1-3
V gene: TRBV11-3
clone size: once
D gene: NA

CDR3 protein: CASSLGQGAPDTQYF
CDR3 DNA: TGTGCCAGCAGCTTGGGGCAGGGGGCCCCAGATACGCAGTATTTT
J gene: TRBJ2-3
V gene: TRBV5-4
clone size: once
D gene: TRBD1

CDR3 protein: CASSLSRTDYGYTF
CDR3 DNA: TGTGCCAGCAGCTTATCAAGGACAGACTATGGCTACACCTTC
J gene: TRBJ1-2
V gene: TRBV7-9
clone size: NA
D gene: NA

CDR3 protein: CASSTSLGSQETQYF
CDR3 DNA: TGTGCCAGCAGCACCTCTTTAGGTTCCCAAGAGACCCAGTACTTC
J gene: TRBJ2-5
V gene: TRBV5-5
clone size: NA
D gene: NA

CDR3 protein: CASSFRRGTSNQPQHF
CDR3 DNA: TGTGCCAGCAGTTTCCGAAGGGGAACTAGCAATCAGCCCCAGCATTTT
J gene: TRBJ1-5
V gene: TRBV28
clone size: NA
D gene: NA

CDR3 protein: CASSLQGSNEKLFF
CDR3 DNA: TGCGCCAGCAGCTTACAGGGGTCTAATGAAAAACTGTTTTTT
J gene: TRBJ1-4
V gene: TRBV5-1
clone size: NA
D gene: TRBD1

CDR3 protein: CASSSYPGPYEQYF
CDR3 DNA: TGTGCCAGCAGCTCATATCCGGGACCCTACGAGCAGTACTTC
J gene: TRBJ2-7
V gene: TRBV7-3
clone size: once
D gene: NA

CDR3 protein: CASPRTGASYNGQFF
CDR3 DNA: TGCGCCAGCCCGAGGACAGGCGCCTCCTACAATGGGCAGTTCTTC
J gene: TRBJ2-1
V gene: TRBV23-1
clone size: NA
D gene: TRBD1

CDR3 protein: CASSVDSVSQPQHF
CDR3 DNA: TGTGCCAGCAGTGTGGATTCCGTCAGTCAGCCCCAGCATTTT
J gene: TRBJ1-5
V gene: TRBV6-4
clone size: few
D gene: NA

CDR3 protein: CASSAKENTEAFF
CDR3 DNA: TGTGCCAGCAGTGCAAAGGAGAACACTGAAGCTTTCTTT
J gene: TRBJ1-1
V gene: TRBV6-4
clone size: few
D gene: NA

CDR3 protein: CASSPVFAVPSTDTQYF
CDR3 DNA: TGTGCCAGCAGCCCCGTATTTGCGGTCCCTAGCACAGATACGCAGTATTTT
J gene: TRBJ2-3
V gene: TRBV5-5
clone size: NA
D gene: NA

CDR3 protein: CAWTEGAGWRTDTQYF
CDR3 DNA: TGTGCCTGGACCGAAGGGGCGGGATGGCGCACAGATACGCAGTATTTT
J gene: TRBJ2-3
V gene: TRBV30
clone size: NA
D gene: NA

CDR3 protein: CASSLGGVTDTQYF
CDR3 DNA: TGTGCCAGCAGCCTGGGCGGGGTCACAGATACGCAGTATTTT
J gene: TRBJ2-3
V gene: TRBV6-5
clone size: NA
D gene: NA

CDR3 protein: CASSGQEQPGTQYF
CDR3 DNA: TGTGCCAGCAGTGGACAGGAACAACCCGGGACCCAGTACTTC
J gene: TRBJ2-5
V gene: TRBV2
clone size: NA
D gene: NA

CDR3 protein: CASSHRDVLSYEQYF
CDR3 DNA: TGTGCCAGCAGCCACCGGGACGTACTCTCCTACGAGCAGTACTTC
J gene: TRBJ2-7
V gene: TRBV7-8
clone size: once
D gene: NA

CDR3 protein: CASSLGSGADNSPLHF
CDR3 DNA: TGTGCCAGCAGCTTGGGATCGGGGGCGGATAATTCACCCCTCCACTTT
J gene: TRBJ1-6
V gene: TRBV7-9
clone size: NA
D gene: NA

CDR3 protein: CAWAPGGPGELFF
CDR3 DNA: TGTGCCTGGGCCCCAGGCGGACCAGGGGAGCTGTTTTTT
J gene: TRBJ2-2
V gene: TRBV30
clone size: NA
D gene: NA

CDR3 protein: CASSSSGGANEQYF
CDR3 DNA: TGTGCCAGCAGTTCTAGCGGGGGGGCCAACGAGCAGTACTTC
J gene: TRBJ2-7
V gene: TRBV28
clone size: NA
D gene: TRBD2

CDR3 protein: CASSPRGFETQYF
CDR3 DNA: TGTGCCAGCTCACCACGGGGTTTCGAGACCCAGTACTTC
J gene: TRBJ2-5
V gene: TRBV18
clone size: NA
D gene: NA

CDR3 protein: CSVATGTSEFSTQYF
CDR3 DNA: TGCAGCGTTGCCACCGGGACTAGCGAGTTTTCGACCCAGTACTTC
J gene: TRBJ2-5
V gene: TRBV29-1
clone size: NA
D gene: TRBD2

CDR3 protein: CASSVYTGDGEKSEAFF
CDR3 DNA: TGTGCCAGCAGTGTTTATACAGGGGACGGAGAGAAGTCTGAAGCTTTCTTT
J gene: TRBJ1-1
V gene: TRBV6-1
clone size: NA
D gene: TRBD1

CDR3 protein: CASSLGMGQSYGYTF
CDR3 DNA: TGTGCCAGCAGTTTGGGGATGGGACAGAGCTATGGCTACACCTTC
J gene: TRBJ1-2
V gene: TRBV28
clone size: NA
D gene: TRBD1

CDR3 protein: CASSLEPNQPQHF
CDR3 DNA: TGTGCCAGCAGCTTGGAACCCAATCAGCCCCAGCATTTT
J gene: TRBJ1-5
V gene: TRBV5-4
clone size: NA
D gene: NA

CDR3 protein: CASSPRLGTVITGELFF
CDR3 DNA: TGTGCCAGCTCACCACGGTTAGGGACGGTCATCACCGGGGAGCTGTTTTTT
J gene: TRBJ2-2
V gene: TRBV18
clone size: NA
D gene: NA

CDR3 protein: CASSVEGDTQYF
CDR3 DNA: TGTGCCAGCAGTGTAGAAGGAGATACGCAGTATTTT
J gene: TRBJ2-3
V gene: TRBV2
clone size: NA
D gene: NA

CDR3 protein: CASSQGWAMDRGAYNEQFF
CDR3 DNA: TGCGCCAGCAGCCAAGGTTGGGCAATGGACAGGGGAGCCTACAATGAGCAGTTCTTC
J gene: TRBJ2-1
V gene: TRBV4-3
clone size: once
D gene: TRBD1

CDR3 protein: CASSPEGELFF
CDR3 DNA: TGTGCCAGCAGCCCCGAAGGGGAGCTGTTTTTT
J gene: TRBJ2-2
V gene: TRBV7-8
clone size: NA
D gene: NA

CDR3 protein: CASSLQGAQQNTIYF
CDR3 DNA: TGTGCCAGCAGTCTACAGGGGGCGCAACAAAACACCATATATTTT
J gene: TRBJ1-3
V gene: TRBV6-5
clone size: NA
D gene: TRBD1

CDR3 protein: CASSIARHGNQPQHF
CDR3 DNA: TGTGCCAGTAGTATAGCTAGGCACGGCAATCAGCCCCAGCATTTT
J gene: TRBJ1-5
V gene: TRBV19
clone size: NA
D gene: NA

CDR3 protein: CASSNRDRVSYEQYF
CDR3 DNA: TGTGCCAGCAGCAACCGGGACAGGGTCTCCTACGAGCAGTACTTC
J gene: TRBJ2-7
V gene: TRBV7-8
clone size: NA
D gene: TRBD1

CDR3 protein: CASSLEETQYF
CDR3 DNA: TGTGCCAGCAGCCTGGAGGAGACCCAGTACTTC
J gene: TRBJ2-5
V gene: TRBV25-1
clone size: NA
D gene: NA

CDR3 protein: CASSLAGPASNQPQHF
CDR3 DNA: TGTGCCAGCAGCTTGGCCGGGCCCGCTAGCAATCAGCCCCAGCATTTT
J gene: TRBJ1-5
V gene: TRBV5-6
clone size: NA
D gene: NA

CDR3 protein: CASSFGTSGSSYEQYF
CDR3 DNA: TGTGCCAGCAGCTTCGGGACTAGCGGGAGCTCCTACGAGCAGTACTTC
J gene: TRBJ2-7
V gene: TRBV7-9
clone size: NA
D gene: TRBD2

CDR3 protein: CASSPPSRENTEAFF
CDR3 DNA: TGTGCCAGCTCACCACCTTCTCGGGAGAACACTGAAGCTTTCTTT
J gene: TRBJ1-1
V gene: TRBV18
clone size: NA
D gene: NA